This entry lists 29 T cell receptor beta chains sequenced from one sample in a study of glioma-infiltrating T cells after dendritic cell vaccination. Only in-frame clones appear in the TCRdb table, and some are missing; sequencing was by immunoSEQ multiplex PCR. The sample contains fewer than 85,000 clones, around nine tenths of which appear only once. The sequencing here drew on blood, taken before dendritic cell vaccination. Receptors originate from a human donor with glioblastoma.

The V gene is TRBV5-1, the J gene TRBJ2-5; perhaps TRBD1 as D (6 bases). This CDR3 spans 14 amino acids. Between the trimmed V and J ends, which lost 4 bases and 2 bases, there was a span of 12 bases. From germline, CDR1 is SGHRS and CDR2 YFSETQ. Here the CDR3 reads CASSPGTQQETQYF. Written as DNA, the CDR3 is TGCGCCAGCAGCCCCGGGACACAACAAGAGACCCAGTACTTC.

The CDR3, as DNA: TGTGCCAGCAGCAATACAGGGGGAAGAACTGAAGCTTTCTTT. Its translation is CASSNTGGRTEAFF. J is TRBJ1-1 and V is TRBV6-5, with 8 bases that match TRBD1. Germline CDR1 MNHEY, CDR2 SVGAGI. V lost 6 bases and J lost 5; bases outside the gene matches: 8. There are 14 residues in the CDR3.

The chain has TRBV7-9 and TRBJ1-6; 7 bases are a match to TRBD1. The J segment lost 5 bases and the V segment lost 0 bases, leaving 1 base of the junction unmatched. This CDR3 has 15 residues. Germline V gene lookup returns CDR1 SEHNR and CDR2 FQNEAQ (reference sequence). CDR3 in DNA: TGTGCCAGCAGCTTAGCTGGGACAGATAATTCACCCCTCCACTTT. This sequence encodes CASSLAGTDNSPLHF.

The chain is built from TRBV6-1 and TRBJ2-5, with 8 positions matching TRBD1. Germline V gene data show CDR1 as MNHNS and CDR2 as SASEGT. J lost 2 bases, V lost 7 bases, and 6 bases had no gene match. This CDR3 region has 14 residues. The CDR3 nucleotides are TGTGCCAGCATGTTGGGACAGGCTCAAGAGACCCAGTACTTC. The encoded protein is CASMLGQAQETQYF.

The chain employs TRBV5-1 and TRBJ1-3, with a tentative D call TRBD1 (6 bases). Germline loops: CDR1 SGHRS, CDR2 YFSETQ. This CDR3 has 15 residues. With 5 bases removed from V and 4 bases from J, the gap between germline ends came to 16 bases. The CDR3: CASRPGQPGGNTIYF. The CDR3 DNA reads TGCGCCAGCAGGCCTGGACAGCCAGGGGGAAACACCATATATTTT.

The gene calls are TRBV2 and TRBJ2-1; weak D call: TRBD2 (5 bases). The CDR3 length is 17 residues. Trimming removed 3 bases at V and 5 bases at J, with 20 bases between. Germline V gene data show CDR1 as SNHLY and CDR2 as FYNNEI. As DNA, the CDR3 is TGTGCCAGCAGTGAGAGGCGGCTAGCCGGGATAGACAATGAGCAGTTCTTC. Encoded protein: CASSERRLAGIDNEQFF. Looking up the rest from reference TRBV2 and TRBJ2-1 gives the full variable domain: EPEVTQTPSHQVTQMGQEVILRCVPISNHLYFYWYRQILGQKVEFLVSFYNNEISEKSEIFDDQFSVERPDGSNFTLKIRSTKLEDSAMYFCASSERRLAGIDNEQFFGPGTRLTVL.

The chain joins TRBV6-1 to TRBJ2-1; 7 positions agree with TRBD1. The CDR3 spans 15 residues. CDR1 and CDR2 (germline): MNHNS, SASEGT. The junction had 6 bases not matched to a gene; V was cut back by 6 bases and J by 1 base. The CDR3 loop is CASSRTGDSYNEQFF. The CDR3 region has the DNA TGTGCCAGCAGCAGGACAGGCGATTCCTACAATGAGCAGTTCTTC.

The rearrangement uses TRBV5-1 and TRBJ1-4, with unresolved D. In germline, CDR1 is SGHRS, CDR2 YFSETQ. This CDR3 is built from 13 residues. V shed 6 bases and J shed 5 bases, with 11 bases lying between them. For the CDR3, the DNA is TGCGCCAGCAAGGAAACAGCAAATGAAAAACTGTTTTTT. This gives the protein CASKETANEKLFF.

The chain is built from TRBV16 and TRBJ2-1, with D hard to call. Germline assignment: CDR1 KGHSY and CDR2 FQNENV. The V and J ends lost 0 bases and 5 bases respectively, with 11 bases between them. The length of the CDR3 is 15 residues. In nucleotides, the CDR3 is TGTGCCAGCAGCCAATCGGCGGCAGCGAACAATGAGCAGTTCTTC. Residues: CASSQSAAANNEQFF.

This clone is a singleton in its sample. V and J are TRBV6-5 and TRBJ1-2, with D possibly being TRBD1 (5 bases). Per germline, CDR1 MNHEY and CDR2 SVGAGI. CDR3 length: 14 residues. Between the trimmed V and J ends, which lost 2 bases and 0 bases, there was a span of 7 bases. The CDR3 DNA sequence: TGTGCCAGCAGTTACGGGGCTACTAACTATGGCTACACCTTC. Protein: CASSYGATNYGYTF.

The chain has TRBV27 and TRBJ2-1; D is possibly TRBD1 (8 bases). CDR1 MNHEY and CDR2 SMNVEV come from the germline V gene (reference sequence). V was shortened by 5 bases and J by 5 bases, with 22 bases between the two germline ends. The CDR3 sequence is 17 residues long. In DNA, the CDR3 is TGTGCCAGCAGTACACCCAGGGGGCGGGGGACCGACAATGAGCAGTTCTTC. As protein: CASSTPRGRGTDNEQFF.

This chain connects TRBV18 to TRBJ2-7, with D possibly matching TRBD2 (6 bases). This CDR3 contains 15 residues. Trimming removed 2 bases from V and 3 bases from J, with 14 bases in between. Germline V CDR1 and CDR2: KGHSH, LQKENI. CDR3 sequence reads: CASSPIDSGYYEQYF. The CDR3 coding sequence is TGTGCCAGCTCACCAATAGATAGCGGTTACTACGAGCAGTACTTC.

The chain couples TRBV5-1 to TRBJ2-1, with 8 bases that match TRBD2. With 3 bases clipped from V and 5 bases from J, the junction kept 7 bases outside the gene matches. This CDR3 has 15 amino acids. Per germline, CDR1 SGHRS and CDR2 YFSETQ. The CDR3 region is CASSYSGGLHNEQFF. DNA of the CDR3: TGCGCCAGCAGCTACAGCGGGGGACTCCACAATGAGCAGTTCTTC.

The rearrangement uses TRBV11-3 and TRBJ2-7; 7 positions agree with TRBD2. The V gene end was trimmed by 1 base and the J gene end by 7 bases; junction bases not matched to a gene: 7. The CDR3 covers 14 residues. From germline, CDR1 is SGHNT and CDR2 YENEEA. CDR3 DNA: TGTGCCAGCAGCTTAGGGTTGCGGGGGAGGGAGCAGTACTTC. Residues: CASSLGLRGREQYF.

V and J are TRBV10-3 and TRBJ2-7, with 8 bases fitting TRBD2. Trimming cost V 4 bases and J 7 bases; bases outside gene matches: 9. This CDR3 spans 14 amino acids. Per the germline V gene, CDR1 is ENHRY and CDR2 is SYGVKD. The CDR3 region is CAISGSSGGIEQYF. CDR3 bases: TGTGCCATCAGTGGGTCCAGCGGGGGCATAGAGCAGTACTTC.

V and J are TRBV5-1 and TRBJ2-7; D is perhaps TRBD2 (5 bases). Germline V gene sequence: CDR1 SGHRS, CDR2 YFSETQ. Trimming took 3 bases from V and 0 from J, leaving 10 bases between them. This CDR3 is built from 14 residues. The DNA for the CDR3 is TGCGCCAGCAGCTACGATGGGAGCTCCTACGAGCAGTACTTC. Its translation: CASSYDGSSYEQYF.

This chain links TRBV6-1 with TRBJ1-1; D is possibly TRBD1 (5 bases). Trimming took 4 bases from V and 1 from J, leaving 7 bases between them. The germline gives CDR1 MNHNS, CDR2 SASEGT. The CDR3 is 13 residues long. The chain's CDR3 is CASSGGTNTEAFF. The CDR3, as DNA: TGTGCCAGCAGTGGGGGCACGAACACTGAAGCTTTCTTT.

This chain uses TRBV7-9 with TRBJ1-4; D is ambiguous. With 4 bases removed from V and 8 bases from J, the gap between germline ends came to 17 bases. Germline V gene sequence: CDR1 SEHNR, CDR2 FQNEAQ (reference sequence). The CDR3 loop spans 15 amino acids. The CDR3 here is CASSSPGRGLEKLFF. The CDR3 DNA reads TGTGCCAGCAGCTCACCGGGCCGCGGGCTCGAAAAACTGTTTTTT.

This chain links TRBV30 with TRBJ2-3; 12 positions agree with TRBD2. The CDR3 is 15 amino acids. V was pared by 7 bases and J by 5 bases, with 10 bases of the junction left unmatched. Germline loops: CDR1 GTSNPN, CDR2 SVGIG (reference sequence). The CDR3 bases are TGTGCCTCGAAGGGACTAGCGGGTCTTAGAGATACGCAGTATTTT. Protein sequence: CASKGLAGLRDTQYF.

The CDR3 DNA sequence: TGTGCCAGCAGCCAAGATCCGGGAGTCAACACCGGGGAGCTGTTTTTT. Its protein is CASSQDPGVNTGELFF. The chain joins TRBV4-2 to TRBJ2-2; a possible D gene is TRBD2 (6 bases). Looked up from germline, CDR1 is LGHNA and CDR2 is YNFKEQ. The CDR3 has 16 amino acids. Trimming removed 0 bases from V and 2 bases from J, with 10 bases in between.

The chain combines TRBV5-5 with TRBJ2-3; the D is unclear. The CDR3 totals 15 residues. CDR1 and CDR2 from the germline V gene are SGHKS and YYEKEE (reference sequence). With 0 bases removed from V and 0 bases from J, the gap between germline ends came to 8 bases. The CDR3 loop reads CASSLDGASTDTQYF. DNA of the CDR3: TGTGCCAGCAGCTTGGACGGTGCTAGCACAGATACGCAGTATTTT. The full variable domain, in which reference TRBV5-5 and TRBJ2-3 provide the parts outside the CDR3, is DAGVTQSPTHLIKTRGQQVTLRCSPISGHKSVSWYQQVLGQGPQFIFQYYEKEERGRGNFPDRFSARQFPNYSSELNVNALLLGDSALYLCASSLDGASTDTQYFGPGTRLTVL.

The chain recombines TRBV10-3 with TRBJ2-7, with D perhaps matching TRBD1 (6 bases). Trimming shortened V by 2 bases and J by 6 bases, and 8 bases separated the two germline ends. The CDR3 spans 12 residues. Per germline, CDR1 ENHRY and CDR2 SYGVKD. The CDR3 reads CAISEAGVEQYF. The CDR3 nucleotides are TGTGCCATCAGTGAGGCAGGGGTCGAGCAGTACTTC.

The rearrangement links TRBV9 to TRBJ2-7, with 8 positions matching TRBD1. Germline V CDR1 and CDR2: SGDLS, YYNGEE. J was trimmed by 3 bases and V by 0 bases; bases with no gene match: 8. This CDR3 comprises 16 residues. This CDR3 is CASSVDPSTGDYEQYF. The CDR3 nucleotides read TGTGCCAGCAGCGTAGACCCTTCGACAGGGGACTACGAGCAGTACTTC.

The chain recombines TRBV18 with TRBJ1-1, with a weak D call TRBD1 (5 bases). CDR1 is KGHSH and CDR2 is LQKENI in the germline V gene. This CDR3 region has 12 residues. Deletions cut 3 bases from V and 7 bases from J, with 9 bases between. The CDR3 protein is CASSPGAGEAFF. The DNA for the CDR3 is TGTGCCAGCTCACCTGGGGCAGGTGAAGCTTTCTTT.

This chain links TRBV14 with TRBJ1-2; no definite D call. CDR3 length: 13 residues. From germline, CDR1 is SGHDN and CDR2 FVKESK. V dropped 4 bases and J dropped 2 bases, with 8 bases sitting between them. CDR3 nucleotide sequence: TGTGCCAGCAGCCCGACACCCAACTATGGCTACACCTTC. Translating gives CASSPTPNYGYTF.

The V gene is TRBV2, the J gene TRBJ2-1; no firm D call. Germline V gene lookup returns CDR1 SNHLY and CDR2 FYNNEI. The CDR3 is 10 amino acids. Trimming removed 3 bases from V and 9 bases from J, with 3 bases in between. The CDR3 reads CASSDIEQFF. The CDR3 DNA sequence: TGTGCCAGCAGTGATATTGAGCAGTTCTTC.

V is TRBV4-1 and J is TRBJ2-2; 11 bases align to TRBD2. The CDR3 is 18 residues long. The germline gives CDR1 MGHRA, CDR2 YSYEKL. Trimming at V came to 0 bases and at J to 6 bases, leaving 9 bases not matched to a gene. CDR3 amino acids: CASSQDWFLAGGPGELFF. The CDR3 DNA reads TGCGCCAGCAGCCAAGATTGGTTTCTAGCGGGAGGCCCCGGGGAGCTGTTTTTT.

This chain joins TRBV2 and TRBJ1-2; D is unresolved. Per the germline V gene, CDR1 is SNHLY and CDR2 is FYNNEI. The CDR3 is 12 residues long. The V gene lost 5 bases and the J gene lost 8 bases, with 12 bases spanning the gap. CDR3 sequence: CASSSPGQGYTF. CDR3 DNA sequence: TGTGCCAGCAGTTCACCTGGGCAAGGCTACACCTTC.

This chain connects TRBV4-2 to TRBJ1-6; D is undetermined. V was trimmed by 0 bases and J by 12 bases, leaving 6 bases between them. CDR1 and CDR2 from the germline V gene are LGHNA and YNFKEQ. The CDR3 totals 12 residues. The CDR3: CASSQELGPLHF. The CDR3 DNA follows: TGTGCCAGCAGCCAAGAACTAGGACCCCTCCACTTT.